This T cell receptor (beta chain) was found in a study of human T cells and chemical hapten exposure. In TCRdb, the RACE reads were re-called with MiXCR into one record per CDR3 protein. The profile shows some 99,000 distinct CDR3 sequences, about a tenth of them singletons. Specified time point: patch test 2, 6 weeks after DPC sensitization. Treatment given: therapeutic diphenylcyclopropenone sensitization with weekly scalp DPC. This clonotype was picked up a small number of times. V lost 2 bases and J lost 3, with 7 bases in between. This CDR3 contains 14 residues. CDR1 SSHAT and CDR2 FNYEAQ come from the germline V gene (reference sequence).

The rearrangement uses TRBV7-7 and TRBJ2-2; D may be TRBD1 (6 bases). This TCR derives from a middle-aged woman with alopecia areata. Some clones in this sample may be carry-over from other donors' samples. The sample here was whole blood, taken in connection with sensitization to the hapten diphenylcyclopropenone (DPC). CDR3 sequence reads: CASSLNRDTGELFF. CDR3 DNA: TGTGCCAGCAGCTTAAACAGGGACACCGGGGAGCTGTTTTTT.